The 5 T cell receptor beta chains below all came from one sample that was sequenced in a study of blood T cells in healthy people across ages. Next came a second PCR, run for roughly 7 to 12 cycles, which used a sample-barcoded 5' primer along with a J-beta primer mix. Using its own MiXCR run on the 5' RACE reads, TCRdb lists one record per CDR3 protein. The sample records roughly 900,000 distinct CDR3 sequences, 29% being singletons. Sequencing was performed on blood. The receptors shown here come from a woman older than 75 in good health.

There are a few counts of this clonotype. The rearrangement links TRBV24-1 to TRBJ1-2; 7 nucleotides match TRBD1. CDR1 and CDR2 (germline): KGHDR, SFDVKD. Trimming took 7 bases from V and 5 from J; bases not matched to a gene: 6. This CDR3 has 13 residues. The CDR3 region has the DNA TGTGCCACCAGCAGGGGGATTCGGTATGGCTACACCTTC. This codes for CATSRGIRYGYTF.

This clonotype showed up just a few times. With a much larger clone just one base away, this may be a read error. The V call is TRBV5-1, the J call TRBJ1-2; the D gene is possibly TRBD1 (6 bases). Germline V gives CDR1 SGHRS, CDR2 YFSETQ. CDR3 length: 11 amino acids. Deletions cut 5 bases from V and 5 bases from J, with 7 bases between. CDR3 coding DNA: TGCGCCAGCAGGACAGGATATGGCTACACCTTC. This gives the protein CASRTGYGYTF.

This rearrangement joins TRBV7-9 to TRBJ1-2, with D perhaps matching TRBD1 (6 bases). V was clipped by 5 bases and J by 0 bases, with 16 bases between them. The CDR3 consists of 16 residues. CDR1 SEHNR and CDR2 FQNEAQ come from the germline V gene (reference sequence). CDR3 sequence: CASSLLGGASNYGYTF. The CDR3 DNA reads as TGTGCCAGCAGCCTTTTGGGGGGGGCTTCTAACTATGGCTACACCTTC.

About this clonotype itself: Possible read error: a much larger clone is one base away. The chain recombines TRBV7-2 with TRBJ1-1; perhaps TRBD1 as D (5 bases). From germline, CDR1 is SGHTA and CDR2 FQGNSA. Trimming left V 3 bases short and J 7 bases short, with 12 bases between. This CDR3 contains 13 residues. CDR3 nucleotide sequence: TGTGCCAGCAGCTTGGGGCGGGGCAGTGAAGCTTTCTTT. Its protein is CASSLGRGSEAFF.

This clonotype has a handful of counts. Just one base apart from a much larger clone, this may be a read error. CDR3 protein: CVSSSRDEQFF. The CDR3 DNA reads TGTGTCAGCAGCTCCCGAGATGAGCAGTTCTTC. The V gene is TRBV7-9, the J gene TRBJ2-1; no reliable D call. CDR1 and CDR2 (germline): SEHNR, FQNEAQ (reference sequence). This CDR3 region has 11 residues.